The 3 T cell receptor beta chains below come from one sample, sequenced in a study of tissue T cells after allogeneic stem cell transplantation. Produced via immunoSEQ multiplex PCR; TCRdb's table is partial and in-frame only. This sample has about 8,700 clones, with roughly two fifths found just once. The time point here: mouse harvest day 7 after allogeneic transplant. Mouse grafts combined 10^7 T-cell-depleted bone marrow cells with 10^6 splenic CD5+ T cells. What was sequenced was skin. These receptors all stem from a female BALB/c mouse given C57BL/6 T cells with graft-versus-host disease after an allogeneic hematopoietic cell transplant.

A note on this clone: Gene names and germline refer to mouse. The read terminates 1 residue ahead of where the CDR3 ends, so the germline J gene completes it. The chain recombines TRBV1 with TRBJ2-1, with TRBD2 matching 11 bases. The CDR3 consists of 16 residues. Germline CDR1 reads NSQYPW; CDR2 reads LRSPGD (reference sequence). With 3 bases clipped from V and 7 bases from J, the junction kept 8 bases outside the gene matches. Incomplete CDR3 DNA: TGCACCTGCAGTGCGAACTGGGGGGGCGCGGGAGCTGAGCAGTTC. Translating it yields CTCSANWGGAGAEQF. The entire CDR3 reads CTCSANWGGAGAEQFF.

Details on this clone: The gene symbols are mouse symbols. The read stops 1 residue short of the end of the CDR3; the missing end is completed from the germline J gene. The V and J genes are TRBV5 and TRBJ2-4; 10 bases align to TRBD2. CDR1 and CDR2 (germline): LGHNA, YNLKQL (reference sequence). J gave up 5 bases and V 1 base, and 0 bases lay outside the gene matches. The CDR3 is 14 amino acids. The part of the CDR3 DNA that was read is TGTGCCAGCAGCCAAGGACTGGGGGGAAACACCTTGTAC. It codes for CASSQGLGGNTLY. The whole CDR3 protein is CASSQGLGGNTLYF.

On this clone itself: Gene and germline names: mouse. The CDR3 end falls 1 residue outside the read, so it is completed with the germline J gene. Within the sample, other DNA sequences also encode this same CDR3. The chain is built from TRBV26 and TRBJ2-7, with D hard to call. Per the germline V gene, CDR1 is KGHPV and CDR2 is FQNQEV (reference sequence). The CDR3 consists of 11 residues. Trimming removed 2 bases from V and 3 bases from J, with 2 bases in between. CDR3 DNA (partial): TGTGCCAGCAGTCTGGGCTATGAACAGTAC. It translates to CASSLGYEQY. The complete CDR3 protein is CASSLGYEQYF.